This TCR beta chain emerged from a study of blood T cell repertoires in COVID-19. Study context: Material from acute and convalescent COVID-19 was sourced from the United States, Italy and Spain. In each case, the material was cDNA or gDNA derived from T cells, B-cell-depleted T cells, or PBMCs.

The CDR3 consists of 14 residues. Looked up from germline, CDR1 is SQVTM and CDR2 is ANQGSEA. Trimming stripped 5 bases from V and 0 bases from J, with 12 bases between. Patients in Seattle were enrolled during active infection, then followed longitudinally. Source study methods: Using reference gene primer amplification, nucleated cell counts were estimated. Measured with immunoSEQ multiplex PCR; TCRdb has only the in-frame clones, and not every one. V, J and clone size reflect that table, while D and trimming were determined from the DNA. Among 130,000 or so clones listed, about four fifths were seen once.

The receptor was derived from a woman aged 70-85 years with COVID-19, enrolled during active disease. The specimen was peripheral blood. V gene TRBV29-1 combines with J gene TRBJ2-3, with D perhaps matching TRBD1 (5 bases). CDR3 in amino acids: CSVIPGLSTDTQYF. CDR3 DNA sequence: TGCAGCGTTATCCCAGGGCTTAGCACAGATACGCAGTATTTT.